This T cell receptor (beta chain) was recorded in a study of T cells after yellow fever vaccination. Overall study results and limits: Researchers noted that a small share of clonotypes showed up in both CD4 and CD8 compartments. The bulk population could contribute abundant contaminating clonotypes to FACS-sorted repertoires.

By 5'RACE template switching, TCR cDNA was produced, with a universal primer site and UMIs added in the process. TCRdb independently ran MiXCR on the 5' RACE reads; one entry per CDR3 protein. The sample holds some 300,000 distinct CDR3 sequences; roughly 8.7% are singletons and the top ten take around 3.4%. This clonotype has more than one count but fewer than ten. Its specificity is unknown. The germline V gene has CDR1 MNHEY and CDR2 SVGAGI. V lost 2 bases to trimming and J lost 5 bases, with 12 bases between them. CDR3 length: 14 amino acids. This TCR came from a young man who received the YFV17D yellow fever vaccine. The sample consisted of CD4+ T cells sorted from PBMCs, taken 5 days after the yellow fever booster vaccination. The chain joins TRBV6-5 to TRBJ2-5; perhaps TRBD1 as D (5 bases). Here the CDR3 reads CASSYQKGWETQYF. The DNA of the CDR3 is TGTGCCAGCAGTTACCAGAAGGGGTGGGAGACCCAGTACTTC.